This entry lists 17 T cell receptor beta chains sequenced from one sample in a study of T-cell memory formation after mild COVID-19. TCRdb analysed the 5' RACE reads with MiXCR anew, one entry per CDR3 protein. The sample gives approximately 290,000 distinct CDR3 sequences, approximately 15% of which show up once; more than 20% is in the top ten. Source material: PBMCs or a T cell subset sorted from them (not recorded which). The receptors stem from a young man who had mild COVID-19 (a few samples of this study predate the infection). Cell type and time point are not known.

The rearrangement joins TRBV6-5 to TRBJ1-2; the D is unclear. This CDR3 spans 14 amino acids. Germline CDR1 and CDR2: MNHEY and SVGAGI. Trimming pared 1 base from V and 4 bases from J, leaving 10 bases between. The CDR3 reads CASSYYAGSYGYTF. CDR3 coding DNA: TGTGCCAGCAGTTACTACGCCGGCAGCTATGGCTACACCTTC.

The chain has TRBV5-4 and TRBJ2-3; D unresolved. With 6 bases removed from V and 4 bases from J, the gap between germline ends came to 9 bases. The length of the CDR3 is 12 residues. The V gene's germline CDR1 is SGHNT and CDR2 YYREEE (reference sequence). DNA of the CDR3: TGTGCCAGCACCGGCCGGGCAGATACGCAGTATTTT. Translating it yields CASTGRADTQYF.

The CDR3 reads CASGLEGYSNQPQHF. The CDR3 region has the DNA TGTGCTAGTGGTTTGGAGGGGTATAGCAATCAGCCCCAGCATTTT. The rearrangement links TRBV12-5 to TRBJ1-5; TRBD1 is a possible D gene (5 bases). Germline V gene sequence: CDR1 LGHNT, CDR2 FRNRAP. The V end lost 1 base, the J end lost 0 bases, and 7 bases lay between the germline ends. This CDR3 spans 15 amino acids.

The V and J genes are TRBV4-3 and TRBJ1-1; 7 positions agree with TRBD1. The CDR3 runs 16 residues. In germline, CDR1 is LGHNA, CDR2 YSLEER. Trimming at V came to 1 base and at J to 7 bases, leaving 12 bases not matched to a gene. As DNA, the CDR3 is TGCGCCAGCAGCCAAGGGCCCGACAGGGTAACGGTTGAAGCTTTCTTT. It specifies CASSQGPDRVTVEAFF.

V gene TRBV6-6 combines with J gene TRBJ2-6; tentative D call: TRBD1 (5 bases). Trimming left V 2 bases short and J 4 bases short, with 12 bases between. CDR3 size: 16 residues. Germline values: CDR1 MNHNY, CDR2 SVGAGI (reference sequence). The CDR3 nucleotides are TGTGCCAGCAGTTACCATAGGGGCTACGGGGCCAACGTCCTGACTTTC. Its protein product is CASSYHRGYGANVLTF.

This CDR3 is CSASDGPYHEQFF. The CDR3 DNA reads as TGCAGTGCTAGTGATGGACCGTACCATGAGCAGTTCTTC. V usage is TRBV20-1 and J usage is TRBJ2-1; D unresolved. V lost 3 bases and J 8 bases, leaving 14 bases between the germline ends. The germline CDR1 and CDR2 sequences are DFQATT and SNEGSKA (reference sequence). This CDR3 is 13 amino acids long.

The chain joins TRBV5-6 to TRBJ1-1, with a tentative D call TRBD1 (6 bases). This CDR3 spans 12 amino acids. Germline V gives CDR1 SGHDT, CDR2 YYEEEE. The CDR3 bases are TGTGCTTGCCAGACAGGGAACACTGAAGCTTTCTTT. Encoded protein: CACQTGNTEAFF.

This clonotype was detected a few times. This chain connects TRBV6-5 to TRBJ1-4; no definite D call. Germline assignment: CDR1 MNHEY and CDR2 SVGAGI. V was cut by 0 bases and J by 5 bases, with 13 bases left in between. This CDR3 is built from 16 residues. CDR3 region: CASSYSIRSLNEKLFF. As DNA, the CDR3 is TGTGCCAGCAGTTACTCGATTCGCAGTTTGAATGAAAAACTGTTTTTT.

This chain uses TRBV3-2 with TRBJ2-3; no check of the table's D call, TRBD2, against the DNA was made. TRBV3-2 is termed a pseudogene. The CDR3 covers 17 residues. The CDR3 bases are TGTGCCAGCAGCCGCCGGGGGGCCAGGGAGAGCACAGATACGCAGTATTTT. Its protein product is CASSRRGARESTDTQYF.

The chain has TRBV11-2 and TRBJ2-3; 8 bases are shared with TRBD2. The V and J ends lost 5 bases and 13 bases, in that order; junction bases with no gene match: 11. CDR3 size: 13 residues. The germline V gene has CDR1 SGHAT and CDR2 FQNNGV. The CDR3 nucleotides read TGTGCCAGCAGCACCCGAGCGGGGGCCCGGGAGTATTTT. It yields the protein CASSTRAGAREYF.

This clonotype has a handful of counts. The V and J genes are TRBV23-1 and TRBJ2-7, with D possibly TRBD2 on 6 matching bases. TRBV23-1 is identified as an open reading frame with a role that is uncertain. This CDR3 comprises 14 residues. The V end lost 11 bases, the J end lost 5 bases, and 22 bases lay between the germline ends. The CDR3 bases are TGCGCCCGAGGAGGGGCTCGCAGGCTTGACGAGCAGTACGTC. Its protein product is CARGGARRLDEQYV.

This clonotype was counted between two and nine times. CDR3 residues: CATVSSYNSPLHF. CDR3 sequence (DNA): TGTGCCACCGTGAGCTCCTATAATTCACCCCTCCACTTT. V and J are TRBV10-3 and TRBJ1-6, with D unclear. CDR1 is ENHRY and CDR2 is SYGVKD in the germline V gene. V dropped 10 bases and J dropped 0 bases, with 7 bases sitting between them. The CDR3 runs to 13 residues.

This clonotype was seen more than once but under ten times. The J gene is TRBJ2-3, the V gene TRBV5-1; D call uncertain. The CDR3 runs 16 residues. Trimming left V 4 bases short and J 0 bases short, with 15 bases between. Germline V gives CDR1 SGHRS, CDR2 YFSETQ. The CDR3 DNA reads as TGCGCCAGCAGCCCGGAGACGGCGACTAGCACAGATACGCAGTATTTT. It translates to CASSPETATSTDTQYF.

The chain recombines TRBV11-2 with TRBJ2-1; 8 bases fit TRBD2. Germline loops: CDR1 SGHAT, CDR2 FQNNGV. The ends lost 2 bases at V and 6 bases at J; junction bases unmatched: 12. This CDR3 has 17 amino acids. DNA of the CDR3: TGTGCCAGCAGCTTACCGGGGGGGATTTTAATAGGCAATGAGCAGTTCTTC. Translating gives CASSLPGGILIGNEQFF.

The V call is TRBV2, the J call TRBJ2-3; 10 bases are shared with TRBD1. Per the germline V gene, CDR1 is SNHLY and CDR2 is FYNNEI. This CDR3 is built from 16 residues. J gave up 5 bases and V 6 bases, and 11 bases lay outside the gene matches. The CDR3 is CASRHSDRGLLDTQYF. The CDR3 bases are TGTGCCAGCAGACATTCCGACAGGGGGCTTTTAGATACGCAGTATTTT. The full variable domain, its missing parts supplied by reference TRBV2 and TRBJ2-3, is EPEVTQTPSHQVTQMGQEVILRCVPISNHLYFYWYRQILGQKVEFLVSFYNNEISEKSEIFDDQFSVERPDGSNFTLKIRSTKLEDSAMYFCASRHSDRGLLDTQYFGPGTRLTVL.

The V gene is TRBV7-7, the J gene TRBJ2-1, with D possibly matching TRBD1 (6 bases). Germline CDR1 reads SSHAT; CDR2 reads FNYEAQ (reference sequence). The germline V and J ends were trimmed by 5 bases and 7 bases, with 12 bases remaining between them. This CDR3 region has 13 residues. CDR3 sequence (DNA): TGTGCCAGCAGCCCATCCCAGGGGAATGAGCAGTTCTTC. As protein: CASSPSQGNEQFF.

V is TRBV20-1 and J is TRBJ2-5, with 11 bases matching TRBD2. Losses at the gene ends were 1 base for V and 4 bases for J; bases not matched to a gene: 8. CDR3 size: 16 residues. The germline V gene encodes CDR1 DFQATT and CDR2 SNEGSKA (reference sequence). CDR3 in amino acids: CSARALAGGKLETQYF. CDR3 sequence (DNA): TGCAGTGCTAGAGCCCTAGCGGGGGGCAAATTAGAGACCCAGTACTTC.